The next 16 T cell receptor beta chains were all read from a single sample in a study of T-cell reconstitution after alpha-beta-depleted transplantation in children. Researchers prepared the TCRbeta library using unique molecular identifiers, the study reports. TCRdb reanalysed the PCR reads using MiXCR and keeps one entry per CDR3 protein. The repertoire holds over 150,000 distinct CDR3 sequences, about 14% seen once, with approximately 13% in the top ten. Sequencing was performed on PBMCs from the stem cell graft donor, taken from the stem cell graft. These receptor sequences come from a human donor who donated a stem cell graft to a child with acute lymphoblastic leukemia.

This clonotype was counted at least ten times. The V and J genes are TRBV27 and TRBJ1-5; D is uncertain. Trimming cost V 6 bases and J 6 bases, with 9 bases left between them. Germline V gene data show CDR1 as MNHEY and CDR2 as SMNVEV (reference sequence). This CDR3 contains 12 residues. The CDR3 DNA reads as TGTGCCAGCAGCGACCCGGGTCAGCCCCAGCATTTT. Amino acid sequence: CASSDPGQPQHF.

There are many counts of this clonotype. The V and J genes are TRBV15 and TRBJ1-2, with 7 bases identical to TRBD1. The CDR3 is 14 residues long. The junction had 2 bases not matched to a gene; V was cut back by 0 bases and J by 4 bases. The germline gives CDR1 LNHNV, CDR2 YYDKDF (reference sequence). CDR3 protein: CATSRDRGIYGYTF. The DNA for the CDR3 is TGTGCCACCAGCAGAGACAGGGGGATCTATGGCTACACCTTC.

The V gene is TRBV7-9, the J gene TRBJ1-4; D not resolved. Looked up from germline, CDR1 is SEHNR and CDR2 is FQNEAQ (reference sequence). The CDR3 has 13 residues. V was pared by 5 bases and J by 5 bases, with 9 bases between. The CDR3 reads CASSRRQNEKLFF. The DNA of the CDR3 is TGTGCCAGCAGCCGAAGGCAAAATGAAAAACTGTTTTTT.

This clonotype was counted many times. V is TRBV29-1 and J is TRBJ2-3; D gene ambiguous. Germline assignment: CDR1 SQVTM and CDR2 ANQGSEA. CDR3 size: 13 residues. The ends were cut back, 5 bases at V and 0 bases at J, with 9 bases in the middle. Here the CDR3 DNA reads TGCAGCGTTCTAGGTGTGAGCACAGATACGCAGTATTTT. The encoded protein is CSVLGVSTDTQYF.

This chain uses TRBV28 with TRBJ1-5, with D unclear. Germline CDR1 MDHEN, CDR2 SYDVKM. V was clipped by 5 bases and J by 5 bases, with 13 bases between them. The CDR3 is 14 residues long. DNA for the CDR3: TGTGCCAGCAGTCTTGCGGTACCCCATCAGCCCCAGCATTTT. Protein sequence: CASSLAVPHQPQHF.

This clonotype has at least ten counts. The V call is TRBV29-1, the J call TRBJ2-7, with D unclear. CDR3 size: 11 residues. Per the germline V gene, CDR1 is SQVTM and CDR2 is ANQGSEA. Trimming stripped 4 bases from V and 3 bases from J, with 7 bases between. The CDR3 region has the DNA TGCAGCGTTGTGAACGGCTACGAGCAGTACTTC. This gives the protein CSVVNGYEQYF.

Concerning this clonotype itself: A much larger clone lies a single base off, so this may be a read error. The chain employs TRBV6-1 and TRBJ1-3; TRBD1 matches 10 bases. In germline, CDR1 is MNHNS, CDR2 SASEGT. With 6 bases clipped from V and 5 bases from J, the junction kept 10 bases outside the gene matches. The CDR3 extends over 16 amino acids. This CDR3 reads CASRPLTGGLRNTIYF. CDR3 nucleotide sequence: TGTGCCAGCAGACCCTTGACAGGGGGCCTTCGAAACACCATATATTTT.

This clonotype was detected many times. The V and J genes are TRBV12-3 or TRBV12-4 and TRBJ1-1; D ambiguous. The length of the CDR3 is 14 residues. The germline V and J ends were trimmed by 4 bases and 1 base, with 10 bases remaining between them. CDR3 nucleotide sequence: TGTGCCAGCAGTTCGGCAGAAGAGAACACTGAAGCTTTCTTT. Its protein is CASSSAEENTEAFF.

This clonotype has a count of ten or more. V gene TRBV20-1 combines with J gene TRBJ2-2; 9 positions agree with TRBD2. The CDR3 contains 16 residues. V gave up 0 bases and J gave up 3 bases; unmatched junction bases: 5. Germline V gives CDR1 DFQATT, CDR2 SNEGSKA (reference sequence). The CDR3 region is CSAREGAGGDTGELFF. CDR3 DNA sequence: TGCAGTGCTAGAGAAGGAGCGGGAGGTGACACCGGGGAGCTGTTTTTT.

The chain uses TRBV25-1 and TRBJ2-1, with TRBD2 matching 8 bases. Germline trimming cut 5 bases from V and 5 bases from J; bases unmatched to any gene: 11. This CDR3 contains 16 residues. Germline loops: CDR1 MGHDK, CDR2 SYGVNS. The CDR3 protein is CASSPPVAGLHNEQFF. CDR3 DNA: TGTGCCAGCAGTCCCCCGGTAGCGGGACTACACAATGAGCAGTTCTTC.

This clonotype was seen ten or more times. The gene calls are TRBV20-1 and TRBJ1-1; D is perhaps TRBD1 (6 bases). The V end lost 5 bases, the J end lost 1 base, and 17 bases lay between the germline ends. CDR1 DFQATT and CDR2 SNEGSKA come from the germline V gene (reference sequence). The CDR3 covers 15 residues. The CDR3 region has the DNA TGCAGTGCTCGAAATAGGGACATCCAGAACACTGAAGCTTTCTTT. Translation: CSARNRDIQNTEAFF.

Ten or more counts support this clonotype. The rearrangement joins TRBV29-1 to TRBJ2-5; no clear D. Germline CDR1 is SQVTM and CDR2 is ANQGSEA. The CDR3 has 14 amino acids. Trimming left V 7 bases short and J 2 bases short, with 17 bases between. CDR3 in amino acids: CSGRRTEAQETQYF. The CDR3 bases are TGCAGCGGGAGACGTACCGAAGCTCAAGAGACCCAGTACTTC. Using reference TRBV29-1 and TRBJ2-5 for the parts outside the CDR3, the full variable domain is SAVISQKPSRDICQRGTSLTIQCQVDSQVTMMFWYRQQPGQSLTLIATANQGSEATYESGFVIDKFPISRPNLTFSTLTVSNMSPEDSSIYLCSGRRTEAQETQYFGPGTRLLVL.

This clonotype has a count of ten or more. The V and J genes are TRBV20-1 and TRBJ2-1, with TRBD2 matching over 9 bases. The V and J ends lost 3 bases and 2 bases, in that order; junction bases with no gene match: 5. This CDR3 is built from 15 residues. Germline V gene lookup returns CDR1 DFQATT and CDR2 SNEGSKA (reference sequence). This chain's CDR3 is CSASDRLAAYNEQFF. The CDR3 DNA reads TGCAGTGCTAGCGACCGACTAGCGGCCTACAATGAGCAGTTCTTC.

This clonotype was observed at least ten times. This rearrangement joins TRBV4-1 to TRBJ1-4; unclear D gene. Germline V gene sequence: CDR1 MGHRA, CDR2 YSYEKL. V was clipped by 0 bases and J by 4 bases, with 9 bases between them. The CDR3 is 15 residues long. CDR3: CASSQDPRSNEKLFF. The CDR3 DNA reads TGCGCCAGCAGCCAAGATCCCAGGAGTAATGAAAAACTGTTTTTT.

The sample holds many counts of this clonotype. This chain uses TRBV7-9 with TRBJ2-1; the D is unclear. V lost 6 bases and J 2 bases, leaving 17 bases between the germline ends. The CDR3 consists of 16 residues. CDR1 and CDR2 from the germline V gene are SEHNR and FQNEAQ (reference sequence). The CDR3 bases are TGTGCCAGCAGGCCCCAGGACGGAGAGACCTACAATGAGCAGTTCTTC. This gives the protein CASRPQDGETYNEQFF.

V usage is TRBV12-3 or TRBV12-4 and J usage is TRBJ2-1; 10 nucleotides agree with TRBD2. The CDR3 runs 17 residues. V lost 3 bases and J lost 7; bases outside the gene matches: 12. The CDR3 is CASSFGSSGRMRNEQFF. As DNA, the CDR3 is TGTGCCAGCAGTTTTGGATCTAGCGGGAGAATGAGGAATGAGCAGTTCTTC.